This entry describes one T cell receptor (beta chain). Authors' processing steps: Using reference gene primer amplification, nucleated cell counts were estimated. Measured with immunoSEQ multiplex PCR; TCRdb has only the in-frame clones, and not every one. V and J calls and clone size are copied from that table; D and trimming were computed from the DNA. The sample lists about 180,000 clones; approximately 83% were seen once. The sample is drawn from a study of blood T cell repertoires in COVID-19. Study background: Samples came from the United States, Italy and Spain, spanning acute and convalescent COVID-19. PBMCs, B-cell-depleted T cells, or T cells provided the cDNA or gDNA that made up the material.

Trimming pared 4 bases from V and 6 bases from J, leaving 16 bases between. CDR1 and CDR2 (germline): SQVTM, ANQGSEA. The length of the CDR3 is 13 residues. The material sequenced was peripheral blood. This receptor was taken from a man aged 45-60 years with active or convalescent COVID-19. The chain recombines TRBV29-1 with TRBJ2-7; D might be TRBD2 (6 bases). The CDR3 DNA is TGCAGCGTTGCAAGCGGGCCTGGCGCCGAGCAGTACTTC. It translates to CSVASGPGAEQYF.